A selection of T cell receptor beta chains follows, all from one sample in a study of shared clonotypes between healthy human individuals. Data came from immunoSEQ multiplex PCR; TCRdb stores just in-frame clones and leaves some out. The table lists around 1.4 million clones, less than 99% of them singletons. The material sequenced was naive CD4+ T cells sorted from blood. The origin of the receptors is a man in his thirties or forties in good health. CDR3s include the opening cysteine and the closing phenylalanine or tryptophan. Fields, in order: J gene, D gene, V gene, CDR3 length, clone size, CDR3 DNA, CDR3 protein. D genes are given only for firm matches. The size of a clone is reported for some rows only, either as once, few or many, or as a class for expanded clones.

>TRBJ1-4|NA|TRBV18|15|once
TGTGCCAGCTCAACCTACAGTACAACTAATGAAAAACTGTTTTTT
CASSTYSTTNEKLFF
>TRBJ1-3|NA|TRBV9|15|once
TGTGCCAGCAGCGTGGGACCGGTGGCAGGAAACACCATATATTTT
CASSVGPVAGNTIYF
>TRBJ1-2|NA|TRBV28|12|NA
TGTGCCAGCAGCCCCCTCGGTAGTTGGTACACCTTC
CASSPLGSWYTF
>TRBJ2-5|TRBD1|TRBV11-2|15|NA
TGTGCCAGCAGCTTAGTGACAGGGGGGGGAGAGACCCAGTACTTC
CASSLVTGGGETQYF
>TRBJ1-1|NA|TRBV30|14|NA
TGTGCCTGGAGTACGACTCTAATGGGGACTGAAGCTTTCTTT
CAWSTTLMGTEAFF
>TRBJ2-5|NA|TRBV7-9|11|NA
TGTGCCAGCAGCCCACGCGAGACCCAGTACTTC
CASSPRETQYF
>TRBJ2-2|TRBD1|TRBV29-1|17|NA
TGCAGCGGAAAAGCAAGGGGACAGGGGAACAGGGCCGGGGAGCTGTTTTTT
CSGKARGQGNRAGELFF
>TRBJ2-7|NA|TRBV9|17|once
TGTGCCAGCAGCGTAGGTGACAGCAGTTTCAAAAACTACGAGCAGTACTTC
CASSVGDSSFKNYEQYF
>TRBJ2-1|TRBD2|TRBV6-6|16|NA
TGTGCCAGCAGTTACTCACTAGCGGGAGTTCTTGATGAGCAGTTCTTC
CASSYSLAGVLDEQFF
>TRBJ1-1|TRBD1|TRBV19|13|NA
TGTGCCAGTAGTCAGGGGGCACGGACTGAAGCTTTCTTT
CASSQGARTEAFF
>TRBJ1-1|NA|TRBV14|15|NA
TGTGCCAGCAGCCATGGCCTGGTCACTAACACTGAAGCTTTCTTT
CASSHGLVTNTEAFF
>TRBJ2-3|TRBD2|TRBV7-9|14|NA
TGTGCCAGCAGCCCTAGCGGGAACACAGATACGCAGTATTTT
CASSPSGNTDTQYF
>TRBJ2-1|TRBD2|TRBV6-5|15|NA
TGTGCCAGCAGTACTCCGACTAGCGGGAGAACTGAGCAGTTCTTC
CASSTPTSGRTEQFF
>TRBJ1-1|NA|TRBV5-4|18|NA
TGTGCCAGCAGCTTGGGGGGGATCTCTGGGAGAGGGAACACTGAAGCTTTCTTT
CASSLGGISGRGNTEAFF
>TRBJ1-4|TRBD1|TRBV18|16|once
TGTGCCAGCTCACACTCGGCAGGGGGGACTAATGAAAAACTGTTTTTT
CASSHSAGGTNEKLFF
>TRBJ2-2|NA|TRBV10-1|12|NA
TGCGCCAGCAGTGACGGAGCCGGGGAGCTGTTTTTT
CASSDGAGELFF
>TRBJ2-1|NA|TRBV30|15|NA
TGTGCCTGGAGTCGCGGCAGGGCACACTACAATGAGCAGTTCTTC
CAWSRGRAHYNEQFF
>TRBJ2-2|TRBD2|TRBV29-1|16|NA
TGCAGCGTTGACGTGACTAGCGGGAGTGTAGGGGGGGAGCTGTTTTTT
CSVDVTSGSVGGELFF
>TRBJ1-5|NA|TRBV2|14|once
TGTGCCAGCAGCAGGGAAAGGGGTAATCAGCCCCAGCATTTT
CASSRERGNQPQHF
>TRBJ2-3|NA|TRBV19|13|once
TGTGCCAGTAGCATGGATTGGCCAGATACGCAGTATTTT
CASSMDWPDTQYF
>TRBJ1-4|NA|TRBV7-9|14|NA
TGTGCCAGCAGCTCATACCCCTCCTCCGAAAAACTGTTTTTT
CASSSYPSSEKLFF
>TRBJ2-5|NA|TRBV6-6|12|NA
TGTGCCAGCAGTTATACCGGAGAGACCCAGTACTTC
CASSYTGETQYF
>TRBJ1-4|NA|TRBV10-2|11|NA
TGCGCCAGCGGGCCAATGGGTATACTGTTTTTT
CASGPMGILFF
>TRBJ2-7|NA|TRBV18|14|NA
TGTGCCAGCTCACCCACCGGGGCTGAGGACGAGCAGTACTTC
CASSPTGAEDEQYF
>TRBJ1-3|NA|TRBV10-3|19|NA
TGTGCCACCAGCCCCTCCTGGTCGGCCCAAACTTTCTCTGGAAACACCATATATTTT
CATSPSWSAQTFSGNTIYF
>TRBJ2-2|NA|TRBV2|14|NA
TGTGCCAGCCAAGGGACTTACAACACCGGGGAGCTGTTTTTT
CASQGTYNTGELFF
>TRBJ1-2|NA|TRBV2|13|once
TGTGCCAGCAGTGAGGCATCCAACTATGGCTACACCTTC
CASSEASNYGYTF
>TRBJ1-3|NA|TRBV4-2|18|once
TGTGCCAGCAGCCAAGAGGGGTTGAGTCGGCTGCCTGGAAACACCATATATTTT
CASSQEGLSRLPGNTIYF
>TRBJ2-1|NA|TRBV28|16|NA
TGTGCCAGCATCTACACGGGTTTAAGCTCCTACAATGAGCAGTTCTTC
CASIYTGLSSYNEQFF